A single sample is the source of the 11 T cell receptor beta chains below, sequenced in a study of Ad26.COV2.S vaccination and SARS-CoV-2 variants. Treatment indicated: 15 to 20 received Ad26.COV2.S at low or high dose, single or two shots; about 5 received placebo; per-sample allocation not given. Following the first vaccine or placebo injection, samples were taken on day 63. The assay was immunoSEQ multiplex PCR, and TCRdb's table has in-frame clones only and misses some. The table records about 480,000 clones, approximately 90% of them present only once. The sample in question was peripheral blood, obtained in a trial of Ad26.COV2.S vaccine versus placebo. The source of these receptors is a person aged 18-65 years who received the Ad26.COV2.S COVID-19 vaccine or a placebo.

The chain carries TRBV28 and TRBJ1-2; D not certain. Trimming removed 7 bases from V and 3 bases from J, with 12 bases in between. CDR1 and CDR2 from the germline V gene are MDHEN and SYDVKM. The CDR3 covers 13 residues. Written as DNA, the CDR3 is TGTGCCAGCAAAGGGCCTCATTACTATGGCTACACCTTC. The encoded protein is CASKGPHYYGYTF.

About this clone: This specimen includes other DNA sequences encoding the same CDR3. The gene calls are TRBV5-1 and TRBJ2-5; D unresolved. Germline loops: CDR1 SGHRS, CDR2 YFSETQ. This CDR3 has 12 amino acids. V shed 1 base and J shed 2 bases, with 3 bases lying between them. This CDR3 reads CASSLRQETQYF. CDR3 bases: TGCGCCAGCAGCTTGCGGCAAGAGACCCAGTACTTC.

This chain joins TRBV11-2 and TRBJ2-3; 11 nucleotides agree with TRBD2. Germline trimming cut 2 bases from V and 11 bases from J; bases unmatched to any gene: 18. This CDR3 region has 18 residues. Germline assignment: CDR1 SGHAT and CDR2 FQNNGV. CDR3 protein: CASSLYQTGTSGPGLQYF. CDR3 DNA: TGTGCCAGCAGCTTATACCAAACCGGGACTAGCGGCCCCGGTTTGCAGTATTTT.

This clone was picked up one time. The V and J genes are TRBV2 and TRBJ1-3, with no clear D. This CDR3 has 15 residues. The V and J ends lost 8 bases and 1 base respectively, with 15 bases between them. The germline CDR1 and CDR2 sequences are SNHLY and FYNNEI. The CDR3 DNA is TGTGCCAGCGGGGTCCCGGACGAATCTGGAAACACCATATATTTT. Translation gives CASGVPDESGNTIYF.

The V gene is TRBV6-6, the J gene TRBJ1-3; no clear D. The CDR3 consists of 12 residues. The V end was cut by 5 bases, the J end by 4 bases, with 6 bases between. Germline assignment: CDR1 MNHNY and CDR2 SVGAGI (reference sequence). In DNA form, the CDR3 reads TGTGCCAGCAGTCGACAAGGAAACACCATATATTTT. It is translated as CASSRQGNTIYF.

The chain recombines TRBV14 with TRBJ2-1, with D perhaps TRBD2 (6 bases). This CDR3 contains 18 residues. V lost 0 bases and J lost 0, with 15 bases in between. CDR1 SGHDN and CDR2 FVKESK come from the germline V gene. In DNA form, the CDR3 reads TGTGCCAGCAGCCAAGACCCGGAGGGGATCTTCTCCTACAATGAGCAGTTCTTC. Its translation is CASSQDPEGIFSYNEQFF.

This clone was counted only a few times. J is TRBJ1-6 and V is TRBV19, with D uncertain. Germline V lookup: CDR1 LNHDA, CDR2 SQIVND (reference sequence). This CDR3 is 13 amino acids long. The V gene lost 6 bases and the J gene lost 7 bases, with 10 bases spanning the gap. CDR3 amino acids: CASRDTANSPLHF. The CDR3 DNA follows: TGTGCCAGTAGGGATACAGCAAATTCACCCCTCCACTTT.

This clone occurred once. The junction departs from the called germline gene at one end, perhaps through a read error. The chain recombines TRBV19 with TRBJ2-1; D unresolved. Germline values: CDR1 LNHDA, CDR2 SQIVND (reference sequence). This CDR3 region has 14 residues. The CDR3, as DNA: TGTGCCAGTAGTATTTCGTTCTCCAACAATGAGCAGTTCTTC. Protein sequence: CASSISFSNNEQFF.

CDR3 DNA sequence: TGTGCCAGCAGCCACGGGGGGACGGTCCCCTACGAGCAGTACTTC. This codes for CASSHGGTVPYEQYF. V is TRBV5-4 and J is TRBJ2-7, with 7 bases matching TRBD2. There are 15 residues in the CDR3. Looked up from germline, CDR1 is SGHNT and CDR2 is YYREEE (reference sequence). V trimming: 4 bases; J trimming: 2 bases; junction bases outside the gene matches: 9.

For this clone: The same CDR3 can be traced to other DNA sequences in this sample. The chain is built from TRBV7-8 and TRBJ1-1, with a possible D match to TRBD1 (5 bases). Germline-derived CDR1 and CDR2 are SGHVS and FQNEAQ. The V and J ends lost 1 base and 1 base respectively, with 7 bases between them. The CDR3 is 14 residues long. The CDR3 bases are TGTGCCAGCAGCTTAGGGGGCTCGAACACTGAAGCTTTCTTT. This encodes CASSLGGSNTEAFF.

The J gene is TRBJ1-1, the V gene TRBV12-3 or TRBV12-4; D not resolved. The germline V and J ends were trimmed by 3 bases and 10 bases, with 15 bases remaining between them. This CDR3 region has 13 residues. The CDR3 here is CASSFYGPGGAFF. DNA for the CDR3: TGTGCCAGCAGTTTCTATGGGCCCGGTGGAGCTTTCTTT.